A single sample gave rise to the 18 T cell receptor beta chains below, sequenced in a study of PD-1 and CTLA-4 blockade in melanoma. Profiling relied on immunoSEQ multiplex PCR, and the TCRdb table lists in-frame clones only, not all of them. The sample shows 9,500 to 13,000 clones, 82% of them seen only once. Sequencing used CD8+ T cells from peripheral blood, obtained from a patient given anti-PD-1 treatment. These receptors were taken from a human donor with melanoma.

By its share, this clone is medium-sized (0.01 to 0.1%). The chain links TRBV3-1 (or the pseudogene TRBV3-2) to TRBJ2-3; possibly TRBD2 for D (7 bases). V lost 1 base and J lost 6, with 11 bases in between. Germline V gene data show CDR1 as LGHDT and CDR2 as YNNKEL (reference sequence). This CDR3 region has 14 residues. The CDR3 is CASSQGGGADTQYF. CDR3 coding DNA: TGTGCCAGCAGCCAAGGAGGGGGGGCGGATACGCAGTATTTT.

The chain is built from TRBV7-8 and TRBJ1-5, with D unresolved. This CDR3 has 15 residues. Germline V gene data show CDR1 as SGHVS and CDR2 as FQNEAQ. Trimming pared 5 bases from V and 0 bases from J, leaving 11 bases between. CDR3 DNA: TGTGCCAGCAGCGCCTACAGTAATAGCAATCAGCCCCAGCATTTT. Amino acid sequence: CASSAYSNSNQPQHF.

V gene TRBV10-3 combines with J gene TRBJ2-3; D is possibly TRBD2 (5 bases). Trimming pared 0 bases from V and 5 bases from J, leaving 6 bases between. The length of the CDR3 is 13 residues. Germline lookup yields CDR1 ENHRY and CDR2 SYGVKD. CDR3 amino acids: CAISESGVDTQYF. Here the CDR3 DNA reads TGTGCCATCAGTGAGTCCGGGGTAGATACGCAGTATTTT.

This chain links TRBV19 with TRBJ2-5; D gene ambiguous. This CDR3 is 15 amino acids long. CDR1 and CDR2 (germline): LNHDA, SQIVND (reference sequence). Trimming took 5 bases from V and 4 from J, leaving 17 bases between them. CDR3 in DNA: TGTGCCAGTAGTCTCTATTTCAAAAGGGCAGAGACCCAGTACTTC. It codes for CASSLYFKRAETQYF.

The V and J genes are TRBV5-5 and TRBJ2-5, with D tentatively TRBD1 (6 bases). The V and J ends lost 4 bases and 5 bases respectively, with 18 bases between them. In germline, CDR1 is SGHKS, CDR2 YYEKEE (reference sequence). CDR3 length: 15 residues. The CDR3 DNA is TGTGCCAGCAGCCACAGGGCCCTATTGGGGGAGACCCAGTACTTC. Its translation is CASSHRALLGETQYF.

The V and J genes are TRBV6-5 and TRBJ2-2; D gene uncertain. This CDR3 is 13 amino acids long. The germline CDR1 and CDR2 sequences are MNHEY and SVGAGI. With 0 bases removed from V and 8 bases from J, the gap between germline ends came to 7 bases. CDR3 residues: CASSYSSEGELFF. The CDR3 DNA reads as TGTGCCAGCAGTTACTCTTCCGAGGGGGAGCTGTTTTTT.

V is TRBV11-3 and J is TRBJ2-7; 9 positions match TRBD2. Germline V lookup: CDR1 SGHNT, CDR2 YENEEA. This CDR3 has 14 residues. J was trimmed by 2 bases and V by 5 bases; bases with no gene match: 4. CDR3 loop: CASSAGGGPYEQYF. The DNA for the CDR3 is TGTGCCAGCAGCGCGGGGGGGGGCCCCTACGAGCAGTACTTC.

V and J are TRBV13 and TRBJ1-2; 7 bases are a match to TRBD1. Germline CDR1 and CDR2: PRHDT and FYEKMQ (reference sequence). J lost 2 bases, V lost 0 bases, and 0 bases had no gene match. The CDR3 has 14 amino acids. CDR3 sequence reads: CASSLGTGNYGYTF. CDR3 sequence (DNA): TGTGCCAGCAGCTTAGGGACAGGGAACTATGGCTACACCTTC.

This chain joins TRBV6-5 and TRBJ2-7; tentative D call: TRBD2 (6 bases). V gave up 0 bases and J gave up 4 bases, with 10 bases separating them. Germline values: CDR1 MNHEY, CDR2 SVGAGI. This CDR3 contains 14 residues. The CDR3 DNA follows: TGTGCCAGCAGTTACTCGCCGGGAGCGTACGAGCAGTACTTC. It encodes CASSYSPGAYEQYF.

V and J are TRBV5-6 and TRBJ2-7; TRBD2 agrees at 11 bases. Germline lookup yields CDR1 SGHDT and CDR2 YYEEEE. With 3 bases clipped from V and 2 bases from J, the junction kept 4 bases outside the gene matches. The CDR3 is 15 amino acids. CDR3 amino acids: CASSSGLAGTYEQYF. The CDR3 DNA sequence: TGTGCCAGCAGCTCCGGACTAGCGGGTACCTACGAGCAGTACTTC.

The genes are TRBV11-3 and TRBJ2-7; D not resolved. V was trimmed by 3 bases and J by 7 bases, leaving 10 bases between them. The V gene's germline CDR1 is SGHNT and CDR2 YENEEA. This CDR3 contains 12 residues. CDR3 DNA sequence: TGTGCCAGCAGCTTTACAACACGGGAGCAGTACTTC. It is translated as CASSFTTREQYF.

This clone has a handful of counts. The chain is built from TRBV9 and TRBJ2-2; no firm D call. Trimming removed 4 bases from V and 4 bases from J, with 5 bases in between. The CDR3 runs 12 residues. CDR1 SGDLS and CDR2 YYNGEE come from the germline V gene. The CDR3 coding sequence is TGTGCCAGCAGCTTGACCACCGGGGAGCTGTTTTTT. Translation gives CASSLTTGELFF.

The chain employs TRBV4-1 and TRBJ2-7; 7 bases align to TRBD2. Germline trimming cut 1 base from V and 0 bases from J; bases unmatched to any gene: 6. CDR3 size: 16 residues. Germline-derived CDR1 and CDR2 are MGHRA and YSYEKL. This chain's CDR3 is CASSQGTRQNSYEQYF. The CDR3, as DNA: TGCGCCAGCAGCCAAGGGACTAGACAAAACTCCTACGAGCAGTACTTC.

V is TRBV13 and J is TRBJ2-7; tentative D call: TRBD1 (5 bases). V was shortened by 6 bases and J by 5 bases, with 20 bases between the two germline ends. This CDR3 has 15 residues. Germline V lookup: CDR1 PRHDT, CDR2 FYEKMQ (reference sequence). The CDR3 region has the DNA TGTGCCAGCAGTTTACGCCGGTCCGCAGGGAACGAGCAGTACTTC. Translation: CASSLRRSAGNEQYF.

The V and J genes are TRBV5-6 and TRBJ2-5, with TRBD2 matching 11 bases. Germline CDR1 reads SGHDT; CDR2 reads YYEEEE. The trim removed 0 bases at V and 3 bases at J, leaving 4 bases unmatched. CDR3 length equals 16 residues. CDR3 in DNA: TGTGCCAGCAGCTTGGGAACGGGACTAGCGGAAGAGACCCAGTACTTC. This encodes CASSLGTGLAEETQYF.

The chain links TRBV13 to TRBJ2-7; 7 positions match TRBD2. The V and J ends lost 4 bases and 10 bases, in that order; junction bases with no gene match: 7. The germline CDR1 and CDR2 sequences are PRHDT and FYEKMQ (reference sequence). CDR3 size: 12 residues. The CDR3 loop is CASSSETSFQYF. DNA for the CDR3: TGTGCCAGCAGCTCCGAGACTAGCTTTCAGTACTTC.

The V and J genes are TRBV5-5 and TRBJ2-7; 10 nucleotides agree with TRBD1. V gave up 4 bases and J gave up 4 bases; unmatched junction bases: 8. The CDR3 is 15 residues long. The germline V gene has CDR1 SGHKS and CDR2 YYEKEE (reference sequence). Written as DNA, the CDR3 is TGTGCCAGCAGCGCAGACAGGGGGCGCCTTTACGAGCAGTACTTC. This encodes CASSADRGRLYEQYF.

In this sample, this clone turned up a few times. The chain is built from TRBV25-1 and TRBJ2-7; 8 positions agree with TRBD1. The CDR3 has 16 residues. CDR1 is MGHDK and CDR2 is SYGVNS in the germline V gene. The V and J ends lost 3 bases and 3 bases, in that order; junction bases with no gene match: 10. CDR3 in amino acids: CASSDRQGARIYEQYF. In DNA form, the CDR3 reads TGTGCCAGCAGTGACAGGCAGGGGGCCCGAATCTACGAGCAGTACTTC.